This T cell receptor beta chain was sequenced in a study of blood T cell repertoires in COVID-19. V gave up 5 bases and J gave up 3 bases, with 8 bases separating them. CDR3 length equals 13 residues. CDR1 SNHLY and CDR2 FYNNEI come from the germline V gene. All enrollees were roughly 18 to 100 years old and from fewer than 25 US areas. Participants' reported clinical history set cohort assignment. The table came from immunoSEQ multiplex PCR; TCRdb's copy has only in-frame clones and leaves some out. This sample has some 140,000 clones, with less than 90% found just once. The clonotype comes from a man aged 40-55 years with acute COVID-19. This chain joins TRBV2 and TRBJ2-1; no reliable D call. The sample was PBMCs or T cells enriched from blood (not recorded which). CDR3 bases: TGTGCCAGCAGTTCTCTAGACTACAATGAGCAGTTCTTC. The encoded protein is CASSSLDYNEQFF.